Below are 4 T cell receptor beta chains sequenced from a single sample in a study of CD8+CD57+ T cells in acquired aplastic anemia. Selection for sequencing was limited to patients who had shown CD8+CD57+ cell expansion by flow cytometry. Genomic DNA served as template for TCR beta VDJ and CDR3 profiling. TCRdb reanalysed the reads using MiXCR and keeps one entry per CDR3 protein. Of roughly 240,000 distinct CDR3 sequences in the sample, approximately 45% were seen once. The sequencing sample was made of sorted CD4+, CD8+, or CD8+CD57+ T cells (not recorded which) from PBMCs. The receptors derive from a human donor with aplastic anemia.

A word on this clonotype: A much larger clone differs from this one at a single base, so this may be a read error. The chain employs TRBV5-7 and TRBJ2-7; D is undetermined. TRBV5-7 is recorded as an ORF, its role being uncertain. The CDR3 covers 12 residues. V lost 6 bases, J lost 7 bases, and 14 bases lay in between. The CDR3 here is CASIAGGDEQYF. The CDR3 DNA sequence: TGTGCCAGCATCGCAGGTGGGGATGAGCAGTACTTC.

This chain uses TRBV2 with TRBJ2-4, with D possibly being TRBD2 (6 bases). The CDR3 is 17 residues long. In germline, CDR1 is SNHLY, CDR2 FYNNEI. The V end was cut by 5 bases, the J end by 2 bases, with 19 bases between. The CDR3 sequence: CASSPRGGVRSKNIQYF. The CDR3 region has the DNA TGTGCCAGCAGTCCCCGTGGCGGGGTAAGGTCCAAAAACATTCAGTACTTC.

This clonotype was observed a handful of times. J is TRBJ1-2 and V is TRBV14, with 7 bases that match TRBD1. The junction had 4 bases not matched to a gene; V was cut back by 2 bases and J by 4 bases. The CDR3 is made up of 14 amino acids. Germline lookup yields CDR1 SGHDN and CDR2 FVKESK. The CDR3 region has the DNA TGTGCCAGCAGCCAACAGACAGGGTTCTATGGCTACACCTTC. Protein: CASSQQTGFYGYTF.

This clonotype was counted many times. Relative to the germline gene, one junction end is altered; a read error may explain this. This chain connects TRBV9 to TRBJ1-1; 9 bases match TRBD1. The CDR3 has 15 residues. CDR1 and CDR2 (germline): SGDLS, YYNGEE. Here the CDR3 reads CASSVAGTGNTVAFF. CDR3 DNA: TGTGCCAGCAGCGTGGCCGGGACAGGGAACACTGTAGCTTTCTTT.